A selection of T cell receptor beta chains follows, all from one sample in a study of T-cell memory formation after mild COVID-19. TCRdb independently ran MiXCR on the 5' RACE reads; one entry per CDR3 protein. The sample contains approximately 350,000 distinct CDR3 sequences, 13% to 15% of which appear only once. Material: PBMCs or a T cell subset sorted from them (not recorded which). Receptors originate from a young man who had mild COVID-19 (a few samples of this study predate the infection). Cell type and time point are not known. The CDR3 runs from the conserved cysteine through the conserved F or W. The D gene is left open where the match is weak. Only part of the rows carry a size: once, few, many, or a class if the clone is expanded.

abundance	j_gene	d_gene	v_gene	len	CDR3nt	CDR3aa
-	TRBJ1-3	-	TRBV7-2	17	TGTGCCAGCAGCTCACAGCCCGACGGGCTATCTGGAAACACCATATATTTT	CASSSQPDGLSGNTIYF
few	TRBJ2-5	-	TRBV9	14	TGTGCCAGCAGTACCAGGGGGGTCCCAGAGACCCAGTACTTC	CASSTRGVPETQYF
few	TRBJ2-3	TRBD2	TRBV10-3	15	TGTGCCATCAGTGCCCAGGGAGGGAACGCAGATACGCAGTATTTT	CAISAQGGNADTQYF
few	TRBJ1-1	TRBD1	TRBV10-3	14	TGTGCCATCAACGACAGGGTAGAAGGCACTGAAGCTTTCTTT	CAINDRVEGTEAFF
few	TRBJ1-6	-	TRBV27	15	TGTGCCAGCAGTCTCGGCCTCGTCGGGGATTCACCCCTCCACTTT	CASSLGLVGDSPLHF
many	TRBJ2-7	-	TRBV7-9	14	TGTGCCAGCAGCCTCATAGGGCAGGGCGCCGAGCAGTACTTC	CASSLIGQGAEQYF
few	TRBJ1-1	-	TRBV5-6	13	TGTGCCAGCAGCTTGGGACAGATCACTGAAGCTTTCTTT	CASSLGQITEAFF
-	TRBJ2-3	TRBD1	TRBV7-2	15	TGTGCCAGCAGCCCTGGGACAGAAATCCTAGATACGCAGTATTTT	CASSPGTEILDTQYF
-	TRBJ2-5	-	TRBV5-1	14	TGCGCCAGCAGCGTTCTCTCACGTGCGGAGACCCAGTACTTC	CASSVLSRAETQYF
-	TRBJ2-1	-	TRBV6-4	12	TGTGCCAGCAGTGACGGGGAAAATGAGCAGTTCTTC	CASSDGENEQFF
many	TRBJ2-3	-	TRBV5-1	16	TGCGCCAGCAGCTTGGGAGGAACGGAGTTGATGGATACGCAGTATTTT	CASSLGGTELMDTQYF
-	TRBJ1-1	-	TRBV14	14	TGTGACAGCAGCCAAGATCGAGGCCCTGCTGAAGCTTTCTTT	CDSSQDRGPAEAFF